The sample holds a few counts of the clone carrying this T cell receptor (beta chain). TCRdb keeps only in-frame clones here, not all; method: immunoSEQ multiplex PCR. The top ten hold around 21% of the sample, which has over 10,000 clones, around 68% seen once. The record originates from a study of chemoradiotherapy in HPV16-positive cancers. Germline V gene sequence: CDR1 KGHSH, CDR2 LQKENI. Trimming removed 2 bases at V and 4 bases at J, with 2 bases between. CDR3 size: 11 residues. The specimen was obtained from a patient who underwent chemoradiotherapy. J is TRBJ2-5 and V is TRBV18; D uncertain. The TCR originated in a human donor with HPV-associated anogenital cancer. The CDR3 is CASSPGETQYF. Here the CDR3 DNA reads TGTGCCAGCTCACCAGGAGAGACCCAGTACTTC.